This entry features one TCR beta chain sequence. Its binding antigen is unknown. No clone much larger than this one lies a single base away; base qualities are absent. This entry is derived from a study of shared clonotypes between healthy human individuals (dated by TCRdb to the early 2020s). In terms of the full investigation: The cohort comprised a couple of women and three men aged 18 to 49 years. Leukapheresis yielded between about 0.94 and 8.9 billion PBMCs per donor. The study deeply sequenced blood TCR repertoires of five healthy adults to estimate repertoire size and the extent of clonotype sharing between individuals. For each donor, three plates each were used for CD4 naive and CD4 memory, two plates were used for CD8 naive, and one plate was used for CD8 memory. To increase sequencing depth and limit assay-specific biases, TCR repertoire library preparation and sequencing were carried out by different laboratories using diverse techniques.

General study outcomes and caveats: Because the study included only a small number of donors, the genetic and exposure-history diversity represented was limited. Only blood was sampled, and tissue TCR repertoires likely differ from those in blood. Pairwise subsampling led to the expectation that sequencing depth would affect the degree of clonotype sharing among donors. Incomplete sequencing was indicated by rarefaction of sorted-subset datasets, despite the large sequencing depth. Approximately 4.8% of naive CD4, 3.5% of naive CD8, about 2.4% of memory CD4, and 0.35% to 0.5% of memory CD8 clonotypes were shared across several donors. Compared with non-shared clonotypes, clonotypes shared by all four sorted-subset donors had higher generation probabilities. Naive subsets generally had larger estimated clonotype richness than memory subsets did.

Using the deep immunoSEQ assay, multiplex PCR amplified TCR CDR3 regions from genomic DNA. For each cell subset, the extracted genomic DNA was distributed evenly across all wells of several immunoSEQ 96-well plates, and each plate served as one replicate. For sorted subsets, around 0.2 ug of genomic DNA, equivalent to some 30,000 T cell genomes, went into each replicate PCR. The purified libraries were quantified using a Qubit 3.0 fluorometer, sized with a Bioanalyzer 2100, and then quantified again using the KAPA Library Quantification kit. A separate single-read 150-cycle Illumina NextSeq 550 flow cell was used to sequence each immunoSEQ 96-well plate. Per the authors' processing: The immunoSEQ output contained only junctional sequences without quality scores, so filtering could not match that applied to full-length reads. Sequences were annotated with PyIR, a Python wrapper for IgBLAST v1.9, and V/J genes and CDR3 were assigned using IMGT germline references. Any read was removed if the V/J assignment was weak (E-value above 1e-6), the CDR3 was missing, or the read contained stop codons, out-of-frame junctions, or ambiguous translated residues. V3J clonotypes were defined as sequences sharing an identical inferred V gene, J gene, and CDR3 amino acid sequence. The percentage overlap between two repertoires was calculated by dividing the number of shared unique clonotypes by the size of the smaller repertoire. Repertoire richness was assessed with RTK rarefaction, the Chao1 estimator, and Recon v2.1 estimates of unobserved clonotypes. Generation probabilities for all TCRbeta clonotypes obtained by the gDNA method from several donors were computed using OLGA. Entries here come from immuneACCESS through TCRdb and include only in-frame sequences with V and J called. Some clones fail to appear in such tables; in the studies checked, an unresolved V gene covers under half of the shortfall, and the cause of the remainder is unknown. Clone size and V and J calls were adopted from that table, with D and trimming inferred from the DNA. In this sample the table shows about 2 million clones, approximately 94% of which occur a single time. The ten largest make up less than 1.5% of the sample.

CD8 naive samples consisted of CD45RO-negative cells that were positively selected for CCR7, yielding a CD45RA+CCR7+ population without TemRA cells. Donors were healthy HIV-negative adults with no recently reported acute infections or vaccinations. All donors were Caucasian adults living in Nashville, Tennessee, USA. Blood was obtained by leukapheresis, after which PBMCs were separated by Ficoll-Histopaque density gradient centrifugation and cryopreserved in liquid nitrogen vapor phase. Analytical flow cytometry was used to check the purity and quantity of every magnetically sorted T cell population. Genomic DNA was isolated from every sorted fraction and measured by UV absorbance on a Nanodrop 2000c. The CDR3 goes from the cysteine to the phenylalanine over 16 residues. Kept here is only the CDR3 DNA, which spans 48 bases and is read in frame from base 1. Trimming takes 5 bases off V and 6 bases off J; junction bases not matched to a gene: 15. Looking up the germline V gene yields CDR1 SGHRS and CDR2 YFSETQ.

Input material: naive CD8+ T cells sorted from blood. Taken with the paper, the label for cell subset or site translates to: CD45RA+CCR7+. Here the chain combines TRBV5-1 and TRBJ2-3, and TRBD1 matches 7 of the central bases. This clonotype was obtained from a man between 18 and 35 years old in good health. CDR3 protein: CASSPGVGQGEDTQYF. The DNA reads TGCGCCAGCAGTCCTGGAGTTGGTCAGGGGGAGGATACGCAGTATTTT.